This is a list of T cell receptor beta chains from one sample in a study of T cell repertoires in cytomegalovirus infection. TCRdb independently ran MiXCR on the reads; one entry per CDR3 protein. The sample lists approximately 260,000 distinct CDR3 sequences, approximately 17% occurring once. The sequencing input was CD8+ T cells from PBMCs. These receptors originate from a human donor in good health (CMV status not recorded). Some clones in this sample may be carry-over from other donors' samples. Both conserved end residues are part of each CDR3. Only some rows state a clone size, as once, few, many or a class for expanded clones.

j_call: TRBJ2-6
v_call: TRBV7-6
clone_size: NA
cdr3_aa: CASSLAATAAGANVLTF

j_call: TRBJ1-1
v_call: TRBV28
clone_size: many
cdr3_aa: CASSFPTGEEAAFF

j_call: TRBJ1-1
v_call: TRBV7-8
clone_size: many
cdr3_aa: CASTRTGMNTEAFF

j_call: TRBJ2-7
v_call: TRBV12-3/TRBV12-4
clone_size: few
cdr3_aa: CASSWGAEQYF

j_call: TRBJ2-1
v_call: TRBV29-1
clone_size: NA
cdr3_aa: CSVEGPPRTSYNEQFF

j_call: TRBJ2-2
v_call: TRBV19
clone_size: many
cdr3_aa: CAARPWTGGSGGELFF

j_call: TRBJ2-2
v_call: TRBV7-2
clone_size: many
cdr3_aa: CASRRPLSANTGELFF

j_call: TRBJ2-6
v_call: TRBV29-1
clone_size: few
cdr3_aa: CSVGDRGRSGANVLTF

j_call: TRBJ2-1
v_call: TRBV7-6
clone_size: NA
cdr3_aa: CASSLAPPDRELFYNEQFF

j_call: TRBJ1-1
v_call: TRBV7-8
clone_size: many
cdr3_aa: CASSLVPGPSNTEAFF

j_call: TRBJ2-1
v_call: TRBV2
clone_size: few
cdr3_aa: CASSELAGGGNEQFF

j_call: TRBJ2-7
v_call: TRBV29-1
clone_size: NA
cdr3_aa: CVGGEGAYEQYF

j_call: TRBJ1-2
v_call: TRBV7-8
clone_size: NA
cdr3_aa: CASSKPGHQSEGYTF

j_call: TRBJ2-5
v_call: TRBV28
clone_size: many
cdr3_aa: CASSSRQILVAGTQYF

j_call: TRBJ1-2
v_call: TRBV19
clone_size: many
cdr3_aa: CASTSPGTFYGYTF

j_call: TRBJ1-2
v_call: TRBV11-2
clone_size: few
cdr3_aa: CASSFDSFLGEYGYTF

j_call: TRBJ2-3
v_call: TRBV7-2
clone_size: many
cdr3_aa: CASSLFDQGDASRYTQYF

j_call: TRBJ1-5
v_call: TRBV6-6
clone_size: NA
cdr3_aa: CASSSKSRGRDQPQHF

j_call: TRBJ2-1
v_call: TRBV7-2
clone_size: many
cdr3_aa: CASSSGASGGANEQFF

j_call: TRBJ2-7
v_call: TRBV20-1
clone_size: many
cdr3_aa: CSARHQGVYPYEQYF

j_call: TRBJ1-1
v_call: TRBV6-2/TRBV6-3
clone_size: few
cdr3_aa: CASSYSPLGMNTEAFF